Each of the 22 T cell receptor beta chains below was sequenced from the same sample in a study of cytomegalovirus exposure and HLA in healthy donors. It was with 60 Vbeta and 13 Jbeta primers that the PCR ran. Profiled with immunoSEQ multiplex PCR; TCRdb holds only in-frame clones, not every one. The ten top clones account for approximately 1.6%, within a sample of 75,000 to 100,000 clones. The source material was PBMCs. The receptor source for this set is a woman in her sixties in good health and CMV-seronegative.

The genes are TRBV28 and TRBJ1-4; D gene uncertain. The CDR3 contains 14 residues. The V gene lost 5 bases and the J gene lost 3 bases, with 10 bases spanning the gap. CDR1 is MDHEN, CDR2 SYDVKM, per germline. CDR3: CASSLSGANEKLFF. CDR3 nucleotide sequence: TGTGCCAGCAGTCTTAGTGGAGCTAATGAAAAACTGTTTTTT.

The CDR3 spells CASRMARTTDTQYF. The CDR3 nucleotides are TGTGCCAGCAGAATGGCCCGAACCACAGATACGCAGTATTTT. The rearrangement uses TRBV28 and TRBJ2-3, with D hard to call. This CDR3 is 14 amino acids long. Germline V CDR1 and CDR2: MDHEN, SYDVKM. V gave up 6 bases and J gave up 2 bases, with 12 bases separating them.

The rearrangement joins TRBV6-5 to TRBJ2-5; no clear D. V lost 4 bases to trimming and J lost 9 bases, with 12 bases between them. This CDR3 contains 12 residues. Germline V gives CDR1 MNHEY, CDR2 SVGAGI. Written as DNA, the CDR3 is TGTGCCAGCAGTTCCACTTCCAAATCCCAGTACTTC. Amino acid sequence: CASSSTSKSQYF.

The genes are TRBV2 and TRBJ2-1; 8 bases map to TRBD1. CDR3 length: 12 amino acids. Trimming at V came to 3 bases and at J to 12 bases, leaving 4 bases not matched to a gene. From germline, CDR1 is SNHLY and CDR2 FYNNEI. The CDR3 DNA sequence: TGTGCCAGCAGTGACGACAGGGGTGTGCAGTTCTTC. Translating gives CASSDDRGVQFF.

The CDR3 sequence is CASSRGTSGSNEQFF. The CDR3 DNA follows: TGTGCCAGCTCCCGCGGGACTAGCGGGAGTAATGAGCAGTTCTTC. The chain links TRBV18 to TRBJ2-1; TRBD2 aligns across 14 bases. With V trimmed by 6 bases and J by 7 bases, 5 bases remained unmatched. Per the germline V gene, CDR1 is KGHSH and CDR2 is LQKENI. The CDR3 spans 15 residues.

V is TRBV5-1 and J is TRBJ2-1; possibly TRBD2 for D (5 bases). Trimming left V 5 bases short and J 9 bases short, with 24 bases between. CDR3 length: 16 residues. Germline V CDR1 and CDR2: SGHRS, YFSETQ. The CDR3 is CASRDPSVQAAGEQFF. CDR3 sequence (DNA): TGCGCCAGCAGAGATCCCTCCGTCCAGGCCGCGGGTGAGCAGTTCTTC.

The chain employs TRBV5-1 and TRBJ2-7; D perhaps matches TRBD2 (6 bases). There are 14 residues in the CDR3. The germline V and J ends were trimmed by 0 bases and 5 bases, with 12 bases remaining between them. Germline loops: CDR1 SGHRS, CDR2 YFSETQ. The CDR3 protein is CASSLDGDSHEQYF. DNA of the CDR3: TGCGCCAGCAGCTTGGATGGGGACTCTCACGAGCAGTACTTC.

The chain has TRBV10-3 and TRBJ2-5; D is possibly TRBD2 (6 bases). CDR1 and CDR2 (germline): ENHRY, SYGVKD. Trimming pared 7 bases from V and 4 bases from J, leaving 22 bases between. This CDR3 is 16 amino acids long. CDR3 loop: CAIITEKTRVAETQYF. CDR3 in DNA: TGTGCCATCATAACCGAAAAGACTAGGGTCGCAGAGACCCAGTACTTC.

The V and J genes are TRBV5-1 and TRBJ1-1; the match to TRBD1 covers 9 bases. CDR1 SGHRS and CDR2 YFSETQ come from the germline V gene. CDR3 length: 16 residues. V lost 4 bases, J lost 6 bases, and 13 bases stayed unmatched. CDR3 DNA: TGCGCCAGCAGCGAACAGGGGGCGGGGGTTTTTGCTGAAGCTTTCTTT. Translating it yields CASSEQGAGVFAEAFF.

V is TRBV11-3 and J is TRBJ2-2; TRBD2 matches at 13 bases. The trim removed 0 bases at V and 6 bases at J, leaving 4 bases unmatched. The CDR3 extends over 17 amino acids. Germline CDR1 reads SGHNT; CDR2 reads YENEEA. CDR3 residues: CASSLDLGLAGAGELFF. Written as DNA, the CDR3 is TGTGCCAGCAGCTTAGATCTTGGACTAGCGGGAGCCGGGGAGCTGTTTTTT.

The rearrangement links TRBV5-4 to TRBJ2-1; TRBD2 matches 10 bases. The CDR3 is 15 amino acids. Germline V gene sequence: CDR1 SGHNT, CDR2 YYREEE (reference sequence). The J segment lost 7 bases and the V segment lost 2 bases, leaving 6 bases of the junction unmatched. The CDR3 sequence is CASSLAGGSRNEQFF. For the CDR3, the DNA is TGTGCCAGCAGCTTAGCGGGAGGGTCCAGGAATGAGCAGTTCTTC.

This chain connects TRBV14 to TRBJ1-1; D not certain. CDR1 and CDR2 from the germline V gene are SGHDN and FVKESK. CDR3 length equals 12 residues. Trimming left V 4 bases short and J 4 bases short, with 7 bases between. The CDR3 protein is CASSLLFTEAFF. In nucleotides, the CDR3 is TGTGCCAGCAGCCTTCTTTTCACTGAAGCTTTCTTT.

The chain carries TRBV5-1 and TRBJ2-1, with TRBD2 matching 7 bases. Germline-derived CDR1 and CDR2 are SGHRS and YFSETQ. Trimming cost V 4 bases and J 6 bases; bases outside gene matches: 25. The CDR3 runs to 20 residues. The CDR3 sequence is CASSIYRRSGKHQSPNEQFF. The CDR3, as DNA: TGCGCCAGCAGCATATACCGACGGAGCGGGAAACACCAATCCCCCAATGAGCAGTTCTTC.

This rearrangement joins TRBV7-9 to TRBJ1-3; D unclear. The V gene lost 3 bases and the J gene lost 0 bases, with 12 bases spanning the gap. CDR1 is SEHNR, CDR2 FQNEAQ, per germline (reference sequence). This CDR3 region has 16 residues. The CDR3 is CASSFTVGSSGNTIYF. DNA for the CDR3: TGTGCCAGCAGCTTCACAGTAGGGAGCTCTGGAAACACCATATATTTT.

The V call is TRBV6-4, the J call TRBJ2-5, with 8 positions matching TRBD1. Trimming cost V 10 bases and J 0 bases; bases outside gene matches: 7. The CDR3 spans 14 residues. CDR1 is MRHNA, CDR2 SNTAGT, per germline. This chain's CDR3 is CAMDRDRYQETQYF. The DNA for the CDR3 is TGTGCCATGGACAGGGACCGATACCAAGAGACCCAGTACTTC.

The chain carries TRBV27 and TRBJ2-4; possibly TRBD1 for D (7 bases). This CDR3 is built from 13 residues. The V end lost 6 bases, the J end lost 5 bases, and 11 bases lay between the germline ends. CDR1 is MNHEY, CDR2 SMNVEV, per germline (reference sequence). The CDR3, as DNA: TGTGCCAGCAGGCGGGACAGTGAAAACATTCAGTACTTC. This gives the protein CASRRDSENIQYF.

The rearrangement uses TRBV18 and TRBJ2-3; the match to TRBD2 covers 14 bases. The V gene's germline CDR1 is KGHSH and CDR2 LQKENI. This CDR3 region has 17 residues. Unmatched junction bases numbered 6, after V lost 3 bases and J lost 4 bases. CDR3 coding DNA: TGTGCCAGCTCACCGGGGACTAGCGGGAGTAAGGCAGATACGCAGTATTTT. Its protein is CASSPGTSGSKADTQYF.

The chain recombines TRBV30 with TRBJ2-4; tentatively, D is TRBD1 (6 bases). Germline CDR1 is GTSNPN and CDR2 is SVGIG (reference sequence). V dropped 2 bases and J dropped 6 bases, with 20 bases sitting between them. The CDR3 length is 16 residues. The CDR3, as DNA: TGTGCCTGGAGTATGTATTGGGGGCGAGAGGGAAACATTCAGTACTTC. Translation: CAWSMYWGREGNIQYF.

The V and J genes are TRBV7-2 and TRBJ2-3; 11 bases map to TRBD2. Per germline, CDR1 SGHTA and CDR2 FQGNSA. The CDR3 loop spans 16 amino acids. V was clipped by 5 bases and J by 4 bases; unmatched bases: 8. The CDR3 nucleotides read TGTGCCAGCAGCCCCGGACTAGCGGGCGTGGCAGATACGCAGTATTTT. Residues: CASSPGLAGVADTQYF.

The chain has TRBV5-1 and TRBJ2-6, with D tentatively TRBD1 (6 bases). There are 21 residues in the CDR3. V was trimmed by 2 bases and J by 0 bases, leaving 24 bases between them. CDR1 is SGHRS and CDR2 is YFSETQ in the germline V gene. CDR3 amino acids: CASSLRLSLDRITSGANVLTF. CDR3 sequence (DNA): TGCGCCAGCAGCTTACGTCTGTCGTTGGACAGAATTACCTCTGGGGCCAACGTCCTGACTTTC.

The gene calls are TRBV30 and TRBJ2-5; 7 positions agree with TRBD1. This CDR3 is built from 15 residues. The V gene end was trimmed by 2 bases and the J gene end by 1 base; junction bases not matched to a gene: 7. CDR1 is GTSNPN, CDR2 SVGIG, per germline (reference sequence). The CDR3 nucleotides are TGTGCCTGGAGTAAACCGGGACAGCTCCAAGAGACCCAGTACTTC. Its protein product is CAWSKPGQLQETQYF. Variable domain in full (rest from reference TRBV30 and TRBJ2-5): SQTIHQWPATLVQPVGSPLSLECTVEGTSNPNLYWYRQAAGRGLQLLFYSVGIGQISSEVPQNLSASRPQDRQFILSSKKLLLSDSGFYLCAWSKPGQLQETQYFGPGTRLLVL.

This chain connects TRBV6-1 to TRBJ2-7; TRBD1 is a possible D gene (5 bases). V gave up 7 bases and J gave up 6 bases, with 16 bases separating them. Germline CDR1 reads MNHNS; CDR2 reads SASEGT. The CDR3 has 13 amino acids. CDR3 residues: CASKQDPRGEQYF. The CDR3 coding sequence is TGTGCCAGCAAACAGGACCCAAGAGGCGAGCAGTACTTC.